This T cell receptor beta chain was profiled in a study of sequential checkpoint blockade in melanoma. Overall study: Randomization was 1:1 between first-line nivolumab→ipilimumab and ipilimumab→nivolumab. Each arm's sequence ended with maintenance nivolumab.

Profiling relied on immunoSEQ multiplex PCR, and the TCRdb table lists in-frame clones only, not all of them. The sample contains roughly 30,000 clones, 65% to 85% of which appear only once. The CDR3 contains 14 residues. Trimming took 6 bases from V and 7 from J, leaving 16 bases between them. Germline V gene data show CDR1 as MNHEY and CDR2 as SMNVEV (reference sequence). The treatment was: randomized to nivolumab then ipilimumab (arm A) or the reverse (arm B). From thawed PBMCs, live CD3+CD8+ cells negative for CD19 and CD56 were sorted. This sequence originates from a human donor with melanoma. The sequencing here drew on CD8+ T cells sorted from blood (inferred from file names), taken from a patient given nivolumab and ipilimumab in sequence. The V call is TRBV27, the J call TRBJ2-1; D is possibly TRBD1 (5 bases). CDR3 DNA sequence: TGTGCCAGCAGGAAGGACATTTTAGGGAATGAGCAGTTCTTC. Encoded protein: CASRKDILGNEQFF.